The source of this TCR beta chain is a study of regulatory T cells in long-lasting Graves disease. Regarding the study as a whole: Under persistent disease, TRBV28, TRBJ1-2 and TRBJ2-5 were used preferentially. The TCR repertoire of persistent Graves' patients was less diverse than that of newly diagnosed ones.

Researchers made TCR beta libraries by using iRepertoire HTBI primers and running Arm-PCR on CDR3 regions. TCRdb reprocessed the multiplex PCR reads via MiXCR and lists one record per CDR3 protein. The sample records 300,000 to 400,000 distinct CDR3 sequences, 15% to 20% being singletons. V lost 1 base, J lost 7 bases, and 17 bases lay in between. The CDR3 sequence is 17 residues long. The germline gives CDR1 LGHNT, CDR2 FRNRAP. The table lists this clonotype with many counts. What it recognizes is unknown. The sample's time point: newly diagnosed GD, antithyroid drugs for less than 3 months. PBMC-derived RNA was used for the TCR library. These data also featured in a second study, about T cells in Graves' hyperthyroidism and ophthalmopathy.

This sample comprised peripheral blood mononuclear cells (PBMCs), obtained at new diagnosis, from a patient treated with antithyroid drugs. The chain uses TRBV12-5 and TRBJ1-6, with D tentatively TRBD1 (5 bases). This clonotype was sampled from a man between 35 and 55 years old with Graves disease. The CDR3 DNA sequence: TGTGCTAGTGGTTTGGGACGGAGAGCGGGGGTCAATTCACCCCTCCACTTT. This gives the protein CASGLGRRAGVNSPLHF.